A single sample is the source of the 9 T cell receptor beta chains below, sequenced in a study of T cells in Graves' hyperthyroidism and ophthalmopathy. Amplification of TCR beta CDR3 regions was performed using RNA transcripts as template. First-round RT-PCR targeting the TCR CDR3 was performed with the HTBI primer set. TCRdb processed the multiplex PCR reads anew with MiXCR; each CDR3 protein has one entry. This sample has roughly 380,000 distinct CDR3 sequences; roughly 13% occur once, and the top ten carry around 21%. Sequencing used blood. The receptor set was obtained from a young man with Graves' hyperthyroidism that later progressed to Graves' ophthalmopathy.

This sequence joins TRBV5-1 and TRBJ2-3; the match to TRBD2 covers 10 bases. CDR1 is SGHRS and CDR2 is YFSETQ in the germline V gene. V gave up 3 bases and J gave up 6 bases; unmatched junction bases: 4. This CDR3 has 14 residues. The CDR3 reads CASSYLAGVDTQYF. CDR3 bases: TGCGCCAGCAGCTACCTAGCGGGGGTGGATACGCAGTATTTT.

This clonotype was detected ten times or more. This chain links TRBV20-1 with TRBJ2-2; the D is unclear. The CDR3 runs 13 residues. Looked up from germline, CDR1 is DFQATT and CDR2 is SNEGSKA (reference sequence). Trimming stripped 1 base from V and 5 bases from J, with 8 bases between. The CDR3 DNA reads TGCAGTGCTAGAGCGATTTGGACCGGGGAGCTGTTTTTT. Its protein product is CSARAIWTGELFF.

This chain's CDR3 is CASSFGLDRDTGELFF. The CDR3 DNA reads TGTGCCAGCAGCTTTGGACTAGACAGGGATACCGGGGAGCTGTTTTTT. The chain joins TRBV7-3 to TRBJ2-2; tentatively, D is TRBD1 or TRBD2 (7 bases each). Germline CDR1 SGHTA, CDR2 FQGTGA. CDR3 length equals 16 residues. V gave up 3 bases and J gave up 5 bases, with 16 bases separating them.

The table lists this clonotype with a few counts. This rearrangement joins TRBV10-3 to TRBJ1-2; 9 bases are a match to TRBD1. V lost 4 bases and J lost 0; bases outside the gene matches: 21. The length of the CDR3 is 21 residues. CDR1 is ENHRY, CDR2 SYGVKD, per germline. DNA of the CDR3: TGTGCCATCAGTGGAAGGTCGGGACAGGGAACGGGGCTGTCGGCTAACTATGGCTACACCTTC. This translates into CAISGRSGQGTGLSANYGYTF.

This clonotype was picked up many times. The V gene is TRBV6-1, the J gene TRBJ1-4, with TRBD1 matching 8 bases. Trimming removed 7 bases from V and 8 bases from J; junction bases left unmatched: 9. The CDR3 loop spans 14 amino acids. From germline, CDR1 is MNHNS and CDR2 SASEGT. CDR3 DNA: TGTGCCAGCATCCCAGACGGGACAGGAGAAAAACTGTTTTTT. As protein: CASIPDGTGEKLFF.

V and J are TRBV6-1 and TRBJ2-2; D gene uncertain. Per germline, CDR1 MNHNS and CDR2 SASEGT. Trimming left V 5 bases short and J 5 bases short, with 9 bases between. This CDR3 has 13 residues. CDR3 residues: CASSYSQTGELFF. The CDR3 DNA sequence: TGTGCCAGCAGTTATAGCCAAACCGGGGAGCTGTTTTTT.

This clonotype showed up many times. V is TRBV6-6 and J is TRBJ2-1, with 8 bases lining up with TRBD1. Germline V gene sequence: CDR1 MNHNY, CDR2 SVGAGI (reference sequence). There are 15 residues in the CDR3. Losses at the gene ends were 0 bases for V and 7 bases for J; bases not matched to a gene: 5. CDR3: CASSYSRGLGNEQFF. As DNA, the CDR3 is TGTGCCAGCAGTTACTCCAGGGGGCTAGGGAATGAGCAGTTCTTC.

On this clonotype itself: This may be a read error: a much more frequent sequence differs by one nucleotide. The CDR3 end shows no conserved phenylalanine or tryptophan, and so a read error is likely. The chain has TRBV6-1 and TRBJ1-5; 8 bases agree with TRBD1. The CDR3 consists of 17 residues. The germline CDR1 and CDR2 sequences are MNHNS and SASEGT. V was pared by 3 bases and J by 4 bases, with 11 bases of the junction left unmatched. The CDR3 reads CASSEARTGPLNQPQHS. CDR3 nucleotides: TGTGCCAGCAGTGAGGCTAGGACAGGGCCTCTAAATCAGCCCCAGCATTCT.

The V call is TRBV19, the J call TRBJ1-3; D possibly corresponds to TRBD1 (5 bases). Trimming stripped 7 bases from V and 0 bases from J, with 16 bases between. CDR3 size: 16 residues. Per the germline V gene, CDR1 is LNHDA and CDR2 is SQIVND (reference sequence). As DNA, the CDR3 is TGTGCCAGTACTTATGGGGACGTGAGCTCTGGAAACACCATATATTTT. Protein: CASTYGDVSSGNTIYF.